This T cell receptor (beta chain) was recovered during a study of cytomegalovirus exposure and HLA in healthy donors. PCR employed 60 Vbeta and 13 Jbeta primers. Only in-frame clones appear in the TCRdb table, and some are missing; sequencing was by immunoSEQ multiplex PCR. This sample has around 190,000 clones, with around 87% found just once. Study findings and constraints: Three CMV-associated chains proved CMV antigen-specific in vitro.

Though nominally healthy at sampling, donors likely had unrecorded immune exposures. The V gene's germline CDR1 is SGHRS and CDR2 YFSETQ. Germline trimming cut 2 bases from V and 4 bases from J; bases unmatched to any gene: 5. The CDR3 consists of 15 residues. As for this clone: Its antigen remains unidentified.

The sequence was obtained from a woman aged 18-29 years in good health and CMV-seronegative. This chain links TRBV5-1 with TRBJ2-3; TRBD1 matches 9 bases. The sample comprised PBMCs. The CDR3 bases are TGCGCCAGCAGCTTCGGGACAGGGAACGCAGATACGCAGTATTTT. Translated, it gives CASSFGTGNADTQYF. Full variable domain (outside the CDR3, taken from reference TRBV5-1 and TRBJ2-3): KAGVTQTPRYLIKTRGQQVTLSCSPISGHRSVSWYQQTPGQGLQFLFEYFSETQRNKGNFPGRFSGRQFSNSRSEMNVSTLELGDSALYLCASSFGTGNADTQYFGPGTRLTVL.